This T cell receptor beta chain was obtained from a study of shared clonotypes between healthy human individuals (TCRdb year 2020). Regarding the study in general: A couple of women and a few men aged 18 to 49 years were included in the cohort. For each donor, three plates each were used for CD4 naive and CD4 memory, two plates were used for CD8 naive, and one plate was used for CD8 memory. Per donor, leukapheresis produced somewhere between about 0.94 and 9.5 billion PBMCs. To estimate repertoire size and how much clonotype sharing occurs between individuals, the study deeply sequenced the blood TCR repertoires of 4 to 6 healthy adults. Libraries were prepared and TCR repertoires were sequenced by different laboratories using diverse techniques, in order to increase sequencing depth and limit assay-specific biases. Results and caveats for the whole study, not just this receptor: Pairwise subsampling indicated that sequencing depth was expected to affect the degree of clonotype sharing among donors. Clonotypes shared by all four sorted-subset donors showed higher generation probabilities than non-shared clonotypes. Naive subsets generally had larger estimated clonotype richness than memory subsets. When a handful of donors were compared, the shared fraction of clonotypes was around 5% for naive CD4, over 3% for naive CD8, 2% to 2.5% for memory CD4, and about 0.36% for memory CD8. Rarefaction of sorted-subset datasets indicated incomplete sequencing despite the large sequencing depth. Because the study included only a small number of donors, the genetic and exposure-history diversity represented was limited. Only blood was sampled, and tissue TCR repertoires likely differ from those in blood.

CD8 naive samples were obtained by positive selection for CCR7 among CD45RO-negative cells, yielding a CD45RA+CCR7+ population from which TemRA cells were excluded. The donors were healthy, HIV-negative adults who had no recently reported acute infections or vaccinations. All donors were Caucasian adults living in Nashville, Tennessee, USA. Blood was obtained by leukapheresis, after which PBMCs were separated by Ficoll-Histopaque density gradient centrifugation and cryopreserved in liquid nitrogen vapor phase. Analytical flow cytometry was used to check the purity and quantity of every magnetically sorted T cell population. Genomic DNA was isolated from every sorted fraction and measured by UV absorbance on a Nanodrop 2000c. Comment on this clone: There is no known antigen for this receptor. No much larger clone exists at a distance of one base, and base qualities are not known.

TCR CDR3 regions were amplified from genomic DNA by multiplex PCR using the deep immunoSEQ assay. Genomic DNA extracted from each cell subset was distributed evenly over all wells of several immunoSEQ 96-well plates, and each plate served as one replicate. For sorted subsets, each replicate PCR was loaded with 200 ng genomic DNA, equivalent to some 31,000 T cell genomes. The purified libraries were quantified using a Qubit 3.0 fluorometer, sized with a Bioanalyzer 2100, and then quantified again using the KAPA Library Quantification kit. Each immunoSEQ 96-well plate was sequenced on its own single-read 150-cycle Illumina NextSeq 550 flow cell. The original pipeline was this. Because only junctional sequences without quality scores were contained in the immunoSEQ output, filtering matching that applied to full-length reads could not be performed. Sequences were annotated with PyIR, a Python wrapper for IgBLAST v1.9, and V/J genes and CDR3 were assigned using IMGT germline references. Reads were removed for weak V/J assignments (E-value above 1e-6), missing CDR3, stop codons, out-of-frame junctions, or ambiguous translated residues. V3J clonotypes were defined as sequences sharing an identical inferred V gene, J gene, and CDR3 amino acid sequence. To compute the percentage overlap between repertoires, the number of shared unique clonotypes was divided by the size of the smaller repertoire. Three approaches were used to assess repertoire richness: RTK rarefaction, the Chao1 estimator, and Recon v2.1 estimates of unobserved clonotypes. OLGA was used to compute generation probabilities for all TCRbeta clonotypes that the gDNA method yielded from several donors. Entries here come from immuneACCESS through TCRdb and include only in-frame sequences with V and J called. Some clones fail to appear in such tables; in the studies checked, an unresolved V gene covers under half of the shortfall, and the cause of the remainder is unknown. V and J calls and clone size are those listed in that table; D and trimming were worked out from the DNA. The sample contains millions of clones, approximately 94% of them found a single time. The leading ten clones occupy approximately 1.7% of the sample.

The CDR3, cysteine through phenylalanine, is 17 amino acids long. Only CDR3 DNA is held: 51 bases, read in frame from base 1. V and J lose 0 bases and 2 bases, and a span of 14 bases separates them. CDR1 and CDR2 are drawn from the germline V gene (reference sequence): LNHNV, YYDKDF. The receptor's source is a man aged 18 to 29 in good health. Some clones in this sample may be carry-over from other donors' samples. The sample taken for sequencing was naive CD8+ T cells from PBMCs. The meaning of the sample's cell subset or site label: CD45RA+CCR7+. The chain uses TRBV15 and TRBJ1-3; no D gene can be assigned with confidence. The nucleotide sequence is TGTGCCACCAGCAGAGATCTATCGCAGTCCCCTGGAAACACCATATATTTT. Its protein product is CATSRDLSQSPGNTIYF.